This TCR beta chain was observed in a study of T cell repertoires in cytomegalovirus infection (dated by TCRdb to between 2019 and 2020). With respect to the entire study: The peptide stimulations were aimed at well-studied HLA-B-restricted epitopes as well as recently identified HLA-C-restricted CMV epitopes, whose presentation resists viral immunomodulation. Because public TCR beta signatures pointed to carriage of CMV infection together with the matching HLA type, the HLA type of each donor mattered for the analysis. Paper-wide results and their limitations: The ex vivo response was dominated by HLA-C-restricted CMV-specific TCR beta clonotypes, and the single most frequent clonotype in two of eight donors was supplied by these HLA-C-restricted clonotypes. Carriers of CMV infection plus the relevant HLA type were discriminated by the cumulative frequency of public TCR beta family members in the study cohort and in an independent approximately 350-donor cohort.

Sequenced on an Illumina HiSeq 1500. In TCRdb, the public reads were trimmed at Q25 with fastp and aligned with MiXCR, with productive beta chains retained. Rows matching on CDR3 protein sequence are summarized as one entry with the most common DNA and genes. The sample includes approximately 730,000 distinct CDR3 sequences, with roughly 36% observed a single time. The biggest ten clones account for 18% of the sample. Notes on this clonotype: Its antigen is still unknown. Base quality data are lacking; no much larger clone is found one base away.

The sample's treatment or condition, from its label and the paper: in vitro stimulation with specific CMV peptide epitopes to enrich CMV-specific T cells. As encoded in the germline V gene, CDR1 is SQVTM while CDR2 is ANQGSEA. Trimming removed 2 bases from V and 1 base from J; the gene matches leave 7 bases unexplained. The CDR3 has 16 amino acids, counting the end cysteine and phenylalanine. The read is trimmed to its CDR3 DNA, 48 bases read in frame from base 1. The sample in question was cultured PBMCs, obtained from culture after CMV antigen stimulation. The sequence came from a human donor in good health (CMV status not recorded). Some clones in this sample may be carry-over from other donors' samples. This chain joins TRBV29-1 to TRBJ2-5, with 10 bases aligning to TRBD2. The nucleotide sequence reads as follows: TGCAGCGTTGAATCCCGACTAGCGGGCGTCCAAGAGACCCAGTACTTC. This yields the protein CSVESRLAGVQETQYF.